This is a list of T cell receptor beta chains from one sample in a study of blood T cells in healthy people across ages. In TCRdb, the 5' RACE reads were re-called with MiXCR into one record per CDR3 protein. The table lists roughly 1.9 million distinct CDR3 sequences, 30% to 40% of them singletons, with about 21% in the top ten. The sequenced material came from blood. The receptor source for this set is a human donor in good health. CDR3s leave out the opening cysteine and the closing phenylalanine or tryptophan.

>TRBJ2-1|13|TRBV7-3
ASSLRATAYNEQF
>TRBJ2-7|13|TRBV5-1
ASSVGTGPSYEQY
>TRBJ2-5|12|TRBV7-2
ASSLGLWEETQY
>TRBJ1-2|13|TRBV7-9
ASSLTGQGVQGYT
>TRBJ2-5|17|TRBV7-9
ASSFPRQLSGGQGETQY
>TRBJ2-3|10|TRBV29-1
SVAQARDTQY
>TRBJ2-4|13|TRBV28
ASSLHTEGGNIQY
>TRBJ1-2|11|TRBV3-1
ASSQEQLYGYT
>TRBJ1-5|12|TRBV6-5
ASSYSRARQPQH
>TRBJ2-7|14|TRBV4-3
ASSPQAPGSSYEQY
>TRBJ2-7|11|TRBV12-3/TRBV12-4
ASSRDSEGEQY
>TRBJ2-3|14|TRBV12-3/TRBV12-4
ASSNPRRSTTDTQY
>TRBJ2-5|10|TRBV4-3
ASSQEGGTQY
>TRBJ1-6|10|TRBV7-9
ASSLDSSPLH
>TRBJ2-5|13|TRBV6-5
AGSYSWDRQETQY
>TRBJ2-7|11|TRBV27
ASIGQGSHEQY
>TRBJ1-5|15|TRBV7-2
ASSFLPRQSSNQPRH
>TRBJ2-1|13|TRBV15
ATSRVRAPDNEQF
>TRBJ2-3|12|TRBV6-6
ASSYEASTDTQY
>TRBJ1-1|13|TRBV5-1
ASSLGSPRTTEAC
>TRBJ2-7|12|TRBV20-1
SATNWDRNGEQY
>TRBJ1-5|11|TRBV7-2
ASSGHRNQPQH